This TCR beta chain was recorded in a study of blood T cell repertoires in COVID-19. Study background: COVID-19 samples, acute and convalescent, were from the United States, Italy and Spain. Sources were T cells, B-cell-depleted T cells, or PBMCs; the material itself was cDNA or gDNA.

Authors' processing steps: Quantification of nucleated cells was approximated via reference gene primer amplification. TCRdb's copy holds only in-frame clones and misses some; the assay was immunoSEQ multiplex PCR. V and J calls and clone size are as listed in that table; D and trimming were resolved from the DNA. The sample holds approximately 250,000 clones, over 65% seen once. As regards this clone: The junction does not match germline at one end; this may be a read error.

CDR3 length: 13 amino acids. The germline V gene encodes CDR1 SNHLY and CDR2 FYNNEI. This sequence joins TRBV2 and TRBJ1-1; D is perhaps TRBD1 (5 bases). The TCR originated in a man aged 55 to 70 who had recovered from COVID-19. The sample taken for sequencing was peripheral blood. The CDR3 spells CASSEVFAGGGLF. In DNA form, the CDR3 reads TGTGCCAGCAGTGAAGTCTTTGCGGGGGGGGGTCTCTTT.